A single sample gave rise to the 9 T cell receptor beta chains below, sequenced in a study of CD8+CD57+ T cells in acquired aplastic anemia. It was genomic DNA that served as the template for profiling TCR beta VDJ and CDR3. TCRdb fed the reads into MiXCR, producing one record per CDR3 protein. The sample records 150,000 or so distinct CDR3 sequences, roughly 63% being singletons. Sequencing was done on a sample of sorted CD4+, CD8+, or CD8+CD57+ T cells (not recorded which) from PBMCs. The receptors derive from a human donor in good health.

Points on this clonotype: A read error may account for a junction end that differs from germline. The chain joins TRBV10-1 to TRBJ1-1, with 8 bases that match TRBD1. This CDR3 has 15 residues. Per germline, CDR1 WNHNN and CDR2 SYGVQD (reference sequence). CDR3 amino acids: CASSTDRGGRTEAFF. The CDR3 DNA reads as TGTGCCAGCAGTACCGACAGGGGCGGGCGGACTGAAGCTTTCTTT.

This chain connects TRBV10-3 to TRBJ2-7; D possibly uses TRBD1 or TRBD2 (6 bases each). Trimming pared 11 bases from V and 1 base from J, leaving 21 bases between. Germline values: CDR1 ENHRY, CDR2 SYGVKD. CDR3 length equals 15 residues. The CDR3 protein is CAALNGRGGSYEQYF. The CDR3 coding sequence is TGTGCCGCCCTTAATGGCAGGGGAGGATCCTACGAGCAGTACTTC.

This sequence joins TRBV2 and TRBJ2-5; 7 bases match TRBD2. This CDR3 is 15 amino acids long. With V trimmed by 3 bases and J by 5 bases, 9 bases remained unmatched. Per the germline V gene, CDR1 is SNHLY and CDR2 is FYNNEI. As DNA, the CDR3 is TGTGCCAGCAGTGAGAATGCGGGGGTCGGCGAGACCCAGTACTTC. Encoded protein: CASSENAGVGETQYF.

At least ten counts were recorded for this clonotype. The chain joins TRBV5-5 to TRBJ1-2, with unresolved D. The germline V gene encodes CDR1 SGHKS and CDR2 YYEKEE (reference sequence). V lost 1 base, J lost 6 bases, and 10 bases lay in between. The CDR3 extends over 13 amino acids. CDR3 DNA sequence: TGTGCCAGCAGCTTGTGGGCTCTTGATGGCTACACCTTC. This gives the protein CASSLWALDGYTF.

With respect to this clonotype: It may be a read error: a sequence one base away is much more abundant. The genes are TRBV6-6 and TRBJ2-2; 7 bases are shared with TRBD1. The germline V gene has CDR1 MNHNY and CDR2 SVGAGI (reference sequence). This CDR3 contains 15 residues. CDR3 DNA: TGTGCCAGCAGTGACCCACAGGGGAACACCGGGGAGCTGGTTTTT. This encodes CASSDPQGNTGELVF.

A note on this clonotype: This CDR3 fails to terminate in the conserved phenylalanine or tryptophan, so it likely reflects a read error. Because the CDR3's place on the DNA is in doubt, the DNA is left out and the CDR3 is given as listed by TCRdb. This chain links TRBV29-1 with TRBJ2-1; the DNA was not used to check the table's D call, TRBD1. The CDR3 contains 11 residues when both ends are counted. Germline lookup yields CDR1 SQVTM and CDR2 ANQGSEA. The CDR3 loop is CSVEGSGQGSY.

As concerns this clonotype: Mismatch with germline at one junction end may stem from a read error. The chain employs TRBV6-1 and TRBJ2-3; D may match TRBD1 or TRBD2 (6 bases each). This CDR3 comprises 15 residues. The V gene's germline CDR1 is MNHNS and CDR2 SASEGT. The CDR3 bases are TGTGCCATTAAGGGGGTAGCGGACAGCACAGATGCGCAGTATTTT. Protein sequence: CAIKGVADSTDAQYF.

V and J are TRBV10-3 and TRBJ2-7, with D perhaps assigned TRBD1 or TRBD2 (5 bases each). The CDR3 is 15 residues long. V lost 2 bases, J lost 2 bases, and 13 bases lay in between. Germline CDR1 ENHRY, CDR2 SYGVKD. CDR3 protein: CAISEESGGPYEQYF. CDR3 nucleotides: TGTGCCATCAGTGAGGAAAGTGGGGGTCCCTACGAGCAGTACTTC.

The chain uses TRBV19 and TRBJ1-1, with 7 bases lining up with TRBD1. After removal of 7 bases from V and 1 base from J, the junction contained 3 bases not matched to a gene. There are 13 residues in the CDR3. CDR1 is LNHDA and CDR2 is SQIVND in the germline V gene (reference sequence). The CDR3 is CASTDRSNTEAFF. DNA for the CDR3: TGTGCCAGTACGGACAGGTCGAACACTGAAGCTTTCTTT.